A selection of T cell receptor beta chains follows, all from one sample in a study of cytomegalovirus exposure and HLA in healthy donors. The assay was immunoSEQ multiplex PCR, and TCRdb's table has in-frame clones only and misses some. The table has 100,000 or so clones, 60% to 80% seen once. The specimen was PBMCs. These receptors all stem from a young man in good health and CMV-seronegative. Each CDR3 is given with its conserved first and last residue.

len,v_gene,CDR3aa
16,TRBV4-3,CASSQDYRDTYYEQYF
13,TRBV25-1,CASRGQGNTEAFF
12,TRBV28,CASTTGGAFYHF
15,TRBV28,CASRSAGAPYNEQFF
15,TRBV2,CASTVSRDRVAEQYF
15,TRBV5-1,CASSPGEGLNTEAFF
17,TRBV9,CASSPGTGQRGNTEAFF
16,TRBV5-1,CASSDLLAVNTGELFF
18,TRBV7-9,CASSFSIGLAKGTGELFF
13,TRBV10-2,CASSRDRGDGYTF
16,TRBV5-4,CASSRAGTGVSYEQYF
14,TRBV7-9,CASSLGQPNEKLFF
12,TRBV21-1,CASSNLQHGYTF
15,TRBV5-1,CASSLKTGRTDTQYF
11,TRBV11-2,CASSSRLGEFF
15,TRBV5-1,CASSSGQGAKNEQFF
13,TRBV5-1,CASSLAGADTQYF
15,TRBV7-9,CASSLTGIRYNEQFF
14,TRBV5-1,CASSPGDRTYEQYF
16,TRBV5-4,CASTSAGGAGANVLTF
16,TRBV10-1,CASSESVRGKGYEQFF
15,TRBV2,CASSPQGIGSHEQFF
16,TRBV2,CASSAGTGGGHQPQHF
15,TRBV2,CASSPTGTGGEKLFF
15,TRBV6-6,CARQGFGTGPYEQYF
16,TRBV7-2,CASSGGAGYGKNIQYF
14,TRBV9,CASSAGDSPYEQYF
13,TRBV12-1,CASVRDRGNEQYF
13,TRBV6-5,CAISEQGNYGYTF
15,TRBV7-2,CASSLGLAGGNTQYF
14,TRBV2,CASSETSGTDTQYF
15,TRBV7-6,CASKSVGPAYNEQFF
15,TRBV14,CASSPPNRVGGELFF
15,TRBV11-2,CASSPTRATNEKLFF
15,TRBV19,CASSSYGQGAGELFF
14,TRBV2,CASSEEAGIQPQHF
17,TRBV27,CASSLEGGQGFPYGYTF
16,TRBV4-3,CASSQDPRSSTDTQYF
20,TRBV7-6,CASSLVPQGSDSGSAGELFF
16,TRBV6-6,CASSMGLFPTNEKLFF
15,TRBV4-3,CASSQEAGYDYEQYF
18,TRBV4-2,CASSPQYLPRGTNYGYTF
15,TRBV7-9,CASSFGTGKLDTQYF
13,TRBV6-1,CASSNQENTEAFF
17,TRBV5-1,CASSPGPRGGRNYEQYF
12,TRBV2,CASSERSYEQYF
13,TRBV11-3,CASEEPRGNEQFF